The clone carrying this T cell receptor beta chain was detected ten times or more. The target antigen is unknown. From the germline J gene comes the end of the CDR3, since the read stops 3 residues before it. TCRdb keeps only in-frame clones here, not all; method: immunoSEQ multiplex PCR. The sample contains about 32,000 clones, none of them singletons. CDR1 and CDR2 from the germline V gene are DFQATT and SNEGSKA (reference sequence). J was trimmed by 3 bases and V by 6 bases; bases with no gene match: 5. This CDR3 is 14 amino acids long. This record belongs to a study of T cell clonality in common variable immunodeficiency. General study findings and limits: In common variable immunodeficiency, TCR beta chains reportedly carried fewer deletions and N-nucleotide insertions.

Sequencing was carried out using peripheral blood mononuclear cells. This receptor was obtained from a human donor with common variable immunodeficiency. The J gene is TRBJ2-3, the V gene TRBV20-1, with TRBD2 identical over 11 bases. CDR3: CSAYTSGGTDTQYF. The CDR3 bases that were read are TGCAGTGCATACACTAGCGGGGGAACAGATACG.